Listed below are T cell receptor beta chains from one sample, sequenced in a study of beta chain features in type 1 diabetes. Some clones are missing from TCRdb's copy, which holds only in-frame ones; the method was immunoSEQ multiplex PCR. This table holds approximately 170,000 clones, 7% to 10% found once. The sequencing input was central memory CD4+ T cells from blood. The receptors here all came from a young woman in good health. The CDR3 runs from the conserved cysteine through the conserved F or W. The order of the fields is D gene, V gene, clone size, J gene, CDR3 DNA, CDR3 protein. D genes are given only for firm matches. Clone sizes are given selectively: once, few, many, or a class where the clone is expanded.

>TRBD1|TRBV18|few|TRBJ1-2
TGTGCCAGCTCACCACCGACAGGGCGTTATGGCTACACCTTC
CASSPPTGRYGYTF
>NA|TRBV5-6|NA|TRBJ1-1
TGTGCCAGCAGCTCATACACTGAAGCTTTCTTT
CASSSYTEAFF
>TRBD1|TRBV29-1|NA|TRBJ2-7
TGCAGCGTTGCACAGGGGGACTACGAGCAGTACTTC
CSVAQGDYEQYF
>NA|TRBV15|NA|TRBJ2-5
TGTGCCACCAGCCGTCCTCAAGAGACCCAGTACTTC
CATSRPQETQYF
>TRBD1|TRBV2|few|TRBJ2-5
TGTGCCAGCACTTACATGACAGGGCAGCAAGAGACCCAGTACTTC
CASTYMTGQQETQYF
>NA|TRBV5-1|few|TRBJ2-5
TGCGCCAGCAGCCACCCCAGGGCGGAGACCCAGTACTTC
CASSHPRAETQYF
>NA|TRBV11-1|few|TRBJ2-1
TGTGCCAGCAGTCGATCGAGTAGCAGCTACAATGAGCAGTTCTTC
CASSRSSSSYNEQFF
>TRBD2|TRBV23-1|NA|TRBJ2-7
TGCGCCAGCAGTCAAGGCAGCGGGAGGGAACCCTACGAGCAGTACTTC
CASSQGSGREPYEQYF
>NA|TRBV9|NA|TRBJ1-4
TGTGCCAGCAGCCCTTGGGGCGGTGATGAAAAACTGTTTTTT
CASSPWGGDEKLFF
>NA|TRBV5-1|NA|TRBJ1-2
TGCGCCAGCAGCGTCCCCCCCTCTAACTATGGCTACACCTTC
CASSVPPSNYGYTF
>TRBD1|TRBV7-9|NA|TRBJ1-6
TGTGCCAGCAGCCCACAGGGGATGAGAGGTGCACCCCTCCACTTT
CASSPQGMRGAPLHF
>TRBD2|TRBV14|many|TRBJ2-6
TGTGCCAGCAGCCAAGGTCGGCTAGCGGGTAACTCTGGGGCCAACGTCCTGACTTTC
CASSQGRLAGNSGANVLTF
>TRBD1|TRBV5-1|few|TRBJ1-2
TGCGCCAGCAGTCCGGGACAGGGTATGGATGGCTACACCTTC
CASSPGQGMDGYTF
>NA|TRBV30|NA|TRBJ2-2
TGTGCCTGGAGTGTACTAAGACCTAACACCGGGGAGCTGTTTTTT
CAWSVLRPNTGELFF
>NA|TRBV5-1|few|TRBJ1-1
TGCGCCAGCCGGCGGGGCAGGGATTCTACTGAAGCTTTCTTT
CASRRGRDSTEAFF
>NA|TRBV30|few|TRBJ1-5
TGTGCCTGGAGCCGGGAGGGAAGGGCTCCCCAGCATTTT
CAWSREGRAPQHF
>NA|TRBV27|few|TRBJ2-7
TGTGCCAGCAGTTTATCTGTCCCGTTCTACGAGCAGTACTTC
CASSLSVPFYEQYF
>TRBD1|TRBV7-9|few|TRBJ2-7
TGTGCCAGCAGCTTAGGGGACAGCACCTACGAGCAGTACTTC
CASSLGDSTYEQYF
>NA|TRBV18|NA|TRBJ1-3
TGTGCCAGCTCACCTCTACAGACAGCTGGAAACACCATATATTTT
CASSPLQTAGNTIYF
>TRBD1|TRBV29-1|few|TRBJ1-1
TGCAGCGTTGACCTGACAGGGAAGGGTGAAGCTTTCTTT
CSVDLTGKGEAFF
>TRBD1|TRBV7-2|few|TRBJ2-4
TGTGCCAGCAGCTTCGACAGGGGGCCCCAAAACATTCAGTACTTC
CASSFDRGPQNIQYF
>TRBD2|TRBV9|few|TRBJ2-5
TGTGCCAGCGGCGGGCTAGCGGAAGAGACCCAGTACTTC
CASGGLAEETQYF
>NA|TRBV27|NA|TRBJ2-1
TGTGCCAGCAGTCCCCAGTCAGGGTACTCCTACAATGAGCAGTTCTTC
CASSPQSGYSYNEQFF
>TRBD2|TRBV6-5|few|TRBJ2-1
TGTGCCAGCAGTTCGGGGCCGTCTAGCGGGGTCAATGAGCAGTTCTTC
CASSSGPSSGVNEQFF
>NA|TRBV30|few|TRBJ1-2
TGTGCCTGGACACCAACAGGGAGTAACTATGGCTACACCTTC
CAWTPTGSNYGYTF
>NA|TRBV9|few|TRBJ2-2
TGTGCCAGCAGCCCCTGGGGTGGTGGGGCTACCGGGGAGCTGTTTTTT
CASSPWGGGATGELFF
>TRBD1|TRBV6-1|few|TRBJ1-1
TGTGCCAGCAGGGGGACAGTGAACACTGAAGCTTTCTTT
CASRGTVNTEAFF
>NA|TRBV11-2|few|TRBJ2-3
TGTGCCAGTAACGAGGGGACACCTACCACAGATACGCAGTATTTT
CASNEGTPTTDTQYF
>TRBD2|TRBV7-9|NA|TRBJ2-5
TGTGCCAGCAGCTTAGGCGGGAGCGGGCCCCAAGAGACCCAGTACTTC
CASSLGGSGPQETQYF
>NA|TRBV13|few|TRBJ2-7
TGTGCCAGCAGCTTAGGGATGGGTGTCGGTAGCGGCGAGCAGTACTTC
CASSLGMGVGSGEQYF
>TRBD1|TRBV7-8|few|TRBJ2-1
TGTGCCAGCAGCTTAGGACAGGGGGGCAATGAGCAGTTCTTC
CASSLGQGGNEQFF
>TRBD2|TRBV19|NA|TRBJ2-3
TGTGCCAGTAGTATGAGGCTAGCGGCAGGCACAGATACGCAGTATTTT
CASSMRLAAGTDTQYF
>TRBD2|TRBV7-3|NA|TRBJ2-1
TGTGCCAGCAGTCCCAGAAGAAGCGGGGGGGCGAATGAGCAGTTCTTC
CASSPRRSGGANEQFF
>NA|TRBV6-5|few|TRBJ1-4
TGTGCCAGGGGGGGAGGGGGTGAAAAACTGTTTTTT
CARGGGGEKLFF
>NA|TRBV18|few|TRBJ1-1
TGTGCCAGCTCACCACTTATCGAGGGCTTCGGCACTGAAGCTTTCTTT
CASSPLIEGFGTEAFF
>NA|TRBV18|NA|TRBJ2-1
TGTGCCAGCTCCCCTAGCGATGAGCAGTTCTTC
CASSPSDEQFF
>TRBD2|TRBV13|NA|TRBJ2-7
TGTGCCAGCAGCTTAGTCGTCGGGAGGTCCCCCTACGAGCAGTACTTC
CASSLVVGRSPYEQYF
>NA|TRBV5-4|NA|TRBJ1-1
TGTGCCAGCAGCTCCGGCGGGGAGGTCAACACTGAAGCTTTCTTT
CASSSGGEVNTEAFF
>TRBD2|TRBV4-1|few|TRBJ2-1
TGCGCCAGCAGCCATCCCCCCGGGACTAGCGGCTTCAATGAGCAGTTCTTC
CASSHPPGTSGFNEQFF
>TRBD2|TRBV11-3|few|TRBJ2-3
TGTGCCAGCGACCCGGGAGGGCCGGCAGATACGCAGTATTTT
CASDPGGPADTQYF
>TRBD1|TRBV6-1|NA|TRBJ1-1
TGTGCCAGCAGGGGGACAGGGGAAGGGACTGAAGCTTTCTTT
CASRGTGEGTEAFF
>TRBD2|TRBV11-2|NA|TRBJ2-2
TGTGCCAGCAGCTCAGGGACTAGCGGAGTGGGGGAGCTGTTTTTT
CASSSGTSGVGELFF
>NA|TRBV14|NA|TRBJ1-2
TGTGCCAGCAGCCAAGAAAGGAGCGGTGGAGGGGGCTACACCTTC
CASSQERSGGGGYTF
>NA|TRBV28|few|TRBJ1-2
TGTGCCAGCAGTCTCCTAGGGGTCCAACATGGCTACACCTTC
CASSLLGVQHGYTF
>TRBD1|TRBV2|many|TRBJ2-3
TGTGCCAGCAGGTACAGGGGTAGCACAGATACGCAGTATTTT
CASRYRGSTDTQYF